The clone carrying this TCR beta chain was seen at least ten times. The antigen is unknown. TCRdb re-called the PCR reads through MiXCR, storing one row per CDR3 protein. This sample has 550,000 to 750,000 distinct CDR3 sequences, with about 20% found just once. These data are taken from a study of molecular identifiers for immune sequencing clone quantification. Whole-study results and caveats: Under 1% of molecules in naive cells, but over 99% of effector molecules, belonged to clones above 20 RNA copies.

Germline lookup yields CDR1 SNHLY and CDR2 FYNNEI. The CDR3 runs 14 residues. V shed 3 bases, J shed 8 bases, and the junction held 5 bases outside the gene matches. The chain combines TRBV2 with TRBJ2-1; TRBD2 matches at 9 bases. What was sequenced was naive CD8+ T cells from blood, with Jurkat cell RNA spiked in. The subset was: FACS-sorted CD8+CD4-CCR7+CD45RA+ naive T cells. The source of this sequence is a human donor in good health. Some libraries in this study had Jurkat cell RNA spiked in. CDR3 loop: CASSDSGRRHEQFF. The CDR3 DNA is TGTGCCAGCAGTGATAGCGGGAGAAGGCATGAGCAGTTCTTC. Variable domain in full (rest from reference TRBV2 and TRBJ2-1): EPEVTQTPSHQVTQMGQEVILRCVPISNHLYFYWYRQILGQKVEFLVSFYNNEISEKSEIFDDQFSVERPDGSNFTLKIRSTKLEDSAMYFCASSDSGRRHEQFFGPGTRLTVL.